Presented here are 28 T cell receptor beta chains from one specimen sequenced in a study of blood T cells in healthy people across ages. Primers used in a second PCR of roughly 6 to 11 cycles were a sample-barcoded 5' primer and a J-beta primer mix. From the 5' RACE reads, TCRdb called clonotypes with MiXCR, one entry per CDR3 protein. Of about 680,000 distinct CDR3 sequences in the sample, 49% are singletons; the top ten hold 25% to 35%. Sequences were obtained from blood. Receptors originate from an older woman in good health.

On this clonotype itself: A read error is possible here, since a much larger clone lies one base away. The chain uses TRBV7-2 and TRBJ2-5, with 9 positions matching TRBD1. TRBJ2-7 matches the DNA end more closely, so the J call is doubtful. The CDR3 covers 15 residues. From germline, CDR1 is SGHTA and CDR2 FQGNSA. CDR3 sequence reads: CASSLAGTGIYEQYF. The CDR3 DNA reads as TGTGCCAGCAGCTTAGCCGGGACAGGGATCTACGAGCAGTACTTC.

CDR3 sequence: CSVGDRANTEAFF. The CDR3 DNA is TGCAGCGTTGGGGACAGGGCGAACACTGAAGCTTTCTTT. The V call is TRBV29-1, the J call TRBJ1-1, with 9 bases that match TRBD1. This CDR3 is 13 amino acids long. Trimming cost V 4 bases and J 1 base; bases outside gene matches: 1. CDR1 and CDR2 (germline): SQVTM, ANQGSEA.

The chain uses TRBV20-1 and TRBJ2-2; 10 bases line up with TRBD2. The V gene end was trimmed by 1 base and the J gene end by 4 bases; junction bases not matched to a gene: 6. Per the germline V gene, CDR1 is DFQATT and CDR2 is SNEGSKA (reference sequence). The CDR3 sequence is 16 residues long. The CDR3 spells CSARVPASGSTGELFF. The CDR3 DNA sequence: TGCAGTGCTAGAGTTCCGGCTAGCGGGAGCACCGGGGAGCTGTTTTTT.

The chain uses TRBV6-6 and TRBJ1-5; D call uncertain. Per germline, CDR1 MNHNY and CDR2 SVGAGI (reference sequence). The CDR3 extends over 15 amino acids. V was pared by 7 bases and J by 3 bases, with 16 bases between. CDR3 sequence: CASIPGSQANQPQHF. The CDR3 DNA reads as TGTGCCAGCATTCCGGGAAGTCAGGCCAATCAGCCCCAGCATTTT.

With regard to this clonotype: Germline and junction disagree at one end, which may indicate a read error. The CDR3 region has the DNA TGCGGCGTTGAGGGTCGGGGCAGGGATTACGAGCAGTACTTC. Translated, it gives CGVEGRGRDYEQYF. The rearrangement links TRBV29-1 to TRBJ2-7; D possibly matches TRBD1 or TRBD2 (5 bases each). From germline, CDR1 is SQVTM and CDR2 ANQGSEA. The CDR3 totals 14 residues.

Regarding this clonotype: A junction boundary mismatches the germline segment, possibly from a read error. The chain joins TRBV28 to TRBJ2-3, with 9 nucleotides matching TRBD2. Germline V gene data show CDR1 as MDHEN and CDR2 as SYDVKM. The CDR3 runs to 16 residues. The CDR3 DNA is TGTGCCAGCAGTTTAAGCGCTAGCGGGAACACAGATACGCGGTATTTT. Its translation: CASSLSASGNTDTRYF.

This clonotype was seen a handful of times. V gene TRBV20-1 combines with J gene TRBJ1-1; 8 bases agree with TRBD1. The junction had 12 bases not matched to a gene; V was cut back by 6 bases and J by 0 bases. The CDR3 is made up of 16 amino acids. Germline loops: CDR1 DFQATT, CDR2 SNEGSKA (reference sequence). This CDR3 is CSATPLGTGLNTEAFF. The CDR3 bases are TGCAGTGCCACACCTCTGGGGACAGGCCTGAACACTGAAGCTTTCTTT.

The chain is built from TRBV27 and TRBJ2-3; 13 positions agree with TRBD2. CDR1 is MNHEY, CDR2 SMNVEV, per germline (reference sequence). V shed 4 bases, J shed 2 bases, and the junction held 3 bases outside the gene matches. The CDR3 length is 16 residues. For the CDR3, the DNA is TGTGCCAGCAGTTCACTAGCGGGAGGGACCACAGATACGCAGTATTTT. It codes for CASSSLAGGTTDTQYF.

The rearrangement links TRBV7-2 to TRBJ1-5; D is possibly TRBD1 (5 bases). There are 15 residues in the CDR3. Deletions cut 1 base from V and 3 bases from J, with 10 bases between. The germline gives CDR1 SGHTA, CDR2 FQGNSA. The CDR3 DNA is TGTGCCAGCAGCTTAGAGGCAGGGCTCAATCAGCCCCAGCATTTT. This codes for CASSLEAGLNQPQHF.

This clonotype has more than one count but fewer than ten. V is TRBV20-1 and J is TRBJ1-4, with D perhaps matching TRBD1 (5 bases). This CDR3 has 13 amino acids. CDR1 and CDR2 from the germline V gene are DFQATT and SNEGSKA (reference sequence). Trimming removed 1 base at V and 7 bases at J, with 10 bases between. The CDR3 protein is CSARGAGGEKLFF. Written as DNA, the CDR3 is TGCAGTGCTAGAGGAGCCGGGGGTGAAAAACTGTTTTTT.

This clonotype occurred many times. The rearrangement uses TRBV29-1 and TRBJ2-3; 10 bases line up with TRBD1. Trimming took 8 bases from V and 3 from J; bases not matched to a gene: 11. From germline, CDR1 is SQVTM and CDR2 ANQGSEA. This CDR3 has 15 amino acids. CDR3 bases: TGCAGCTCCCCGTCCGGGACAGGGGAGACAGATACGCAGTATTTT. It is translated as CSSPSGTGETDTQYF.

This clonotype was counted ten times or more. This chain connects TRBV27 to TRBJ1-6; D is unclear. V dropped 5 bases and J dropped 6 bases, with 11 bases sitting between them. CDR1 and CDR2 from the germline V gene are MNHEY and SMNVEV (reference sequence). This CDR3 is 14 amino acids long. The CDR3 sequence is CASSPDLGNSPLHF. The CDR3 DNA follows: TGTGCCAGCAGTCCGGACCTGGGTAATTCACCCCTCCACTTT.

This chain joins TRBV6-6 and TRBJ2-3; 7 nucleotides align to TRBD1. Per germline, CDR1 MNHNY and CDR2 SVGAGI (reference sequence). The trim removed 7 bases at V and 1 base at J, leaving 14 bases unmatched. The CDR3 covers 17 residues. CDR3 in amino acids: CASIKKGAPIGTDTQYF. DNA of the CDR3: TGTGCCAGCATCAAGAAGGGGGCCCCTATTGGCACAGATACGCAGTATTTT.

The chain recombines TRBV7-2 with TRBJ2-5; 7 nucleotides line up with TRBD1. The J call could be wrong; TRBJ2-7 is a better fit for the DNA end. Germline V gene sequence: CDR1 SGHTA, CDR2 FQGNSA. The CDR3 length is 18 residues. The CDR3 is CASGNGNRGQSGGYEQYF. The CDR3 coding sequence is TGTGCCAGCGGAAATGGCAATAGGGGGCAGTCAGGGGGCTACGAGCAGTACTTC.

This clonotype was found once. The chain is built from TRBV20-1 and TRBJ1-1, with D perhaps TRBD1 (5 bases). V lost 3 bases to trimming and J lost 2 bases, with 16 bases between them. The germline CDR1 and CDR2 sequences are DFQATT and SNEGSKA (reference sequence). The CDR3 is 15 amino acids. The CDR3 spells CSASTWGGANTEAFF. The CDR3 DNA is TGCAGTGCTAGTACTTGGGGGGGTGCTAACACTGAAGCTTTCTTT.

The V call is TRBV29-1, the J call TRBJ2-1; D may be TRBD2 (6 bases). Germline CDR1 reads SQVTM; CDR2 reads ANQGSEA. The CDR3 totals 14 residues. With 6 bases removed from V and 4 bases from J, the gap between germline ends came to 16 bases. The DNA of the CDR3 is TGCAGCGTGGGATCGAGTGGGGGGTACAATGAGCAGTTCTTC. This translates into CSVGSSGGYNEQFF.

The chain employs TRBV4-3 and TRBJ1-2; D ambiguous. The length of the CDR3 is 13 residues. Germline assignment: CDR1 LGHNA and CDR2 YSLEER. V was clipped by 0 bases and J by 3 bases, with 5 bases between them. The CDR3 nucleotides are TGCGCCAGCAGCCAAGACGTGGACTATGGCTACACCTTC. This codes for CASSQDVDYGYTF.

The rearrangement uses TRBV12-3 or TRBV12-4 and TRBJ1-2; no reliable D call. This CDR3 region has 16 residues. The V end was cut by 2 bases, the J end by 2 bases, with 15 bases between. This CDR3 is CASSLLATTQNYGYTF. The CDR3 nucleotides are TGTGCCAGCAGTTTATTAGCAACAACCCAGAACTATGGCTACACCTTC.

The CDR3 is CSASLDGPDTQYF. In DNA form, the CDR3 reads TGCAGTGCTAGTCTAGACGGCCCAGATACGCAGTATTTT. This chain uses TRBV20-1 with TRBJ2-3; D uncertain. The CDR3 has 13 residues. Germline V gives CDR1 DFQATT, CDR2 SNEGSKA (reference sequence). V shed 3 bases and J shed 4 bases, with 11 bases lying between them.

The genes are TRBV20-1 and TRBJ2-1; 13 bases are shared with TRBD2. V dropped 6 bases and J dropped 4; count of bases not matched to a gene: 9. Germline loops: CDR1 DFQATT, CDR2 SNEGSKA (reference sequence). The CDR3 covers 16 residues. The CDR3 protein is CSAPGTSGDPYNEQFF. The CDR3 nucleotides are TGCAGTGCCCCCGGGACTAGCGGGGATCCTTACAATGAGCAGTTCTTC.

This clonotype was detected only once. This chain connects TRBV5-1 to TRBJ2-7; maybe TRBD1 (6 bases). This CDR3 has 16 amino acids. V gave up 0 bases and J gave up 2 bases, with 15 bases separating them. Germline V gene lookup returns CDR1 SGHRS and CDR2 YFSETQ. The CDR3 coding sequence is TGCGCCAGCAGCTTGGACCCGACAGGATCAGCCTACGAGCAGTACTTC. It encodes CASSLDPTGSAYEQYF.

The chain employs TRBV6-5 and TRBJ2-7; the match to TRBD2 covers 7 bases. This CDR3 region has 17 residues. Germline assignment: CDR1 MNHEY and CDR2 SVGAGI. V dropped 3 bases and J dropped 2; count of bases not matched to a gene: 13. The CDR3: CASSYGLAEGVPYEQYF. In DNA form, the CDR3 reads TGTGCCAGCAGTTATGGGCTAGCGGAAGGGGTACCCTACGAGCAGTACTTC.

The J gene is TRBJ2-2, the V gene TRBV6-1; D gene uncertain. Trimming removed 6 bases at V and 7 bases at J, with 6 bases between. The germline gives CDR1 MNHNS, CDR2 SASEGT. The CDR3 runs to 11 residues. The CDR3 DNA sequence: TGTGCCAGCAGAAGGAACGGGGAGCTGTTTTTT. Its translation: CASRRNGELFF.

The J gene is TRBJ1-2, the V gene TRBV4-3; possibly TRBD1 for D (5 bases). CDR3 length: 15 amino acids. Trimming took off 0 bases at V and 8 bases at J, with 16 bases between the two ends. The V gene's germline CDR1 is LGHNA and CDR2 YSLEER. The CDR3 DNA sequence: TGCGCCAGCAGCCAAGATTTCGGCAAGGAGGGGGGCTACACCTTC. Amino acids: CASSQDFGKEGGYTF.

The V call is TRBV7-8, the J call TRBJ1-2; unclear D gene. This CDR3 has 13 residues. CDR1 is SGHVS, CDR2 FQNEAQ, per germline. Trimming stripped 0 bases from V and 9 bases from J, with 11 bases between. The CDR3 sequence is CASSLARMVSYTF. The CDR3 DNA reads as TGTGCCAGCAGCTTAGCCCGGATGGTCAGCTACACCTTC.

The chain has TRBV20-1 and TRBJ2-1; D might be TRBD2 (6 bases). The CDR3 runs 15 residues. CDR1 and CDR2 from the germline V gene are DFQATT and SNEGSKA (reference sequence). V gave up 6 bases and J gave up 1 base, with 16 bases separating them. CDR3 amino acids: CSAIVLAKSYNEQFF. In DNA form, the CDR3 reads TGCAGTGCGATCGTCCTAGCGAAGTCCTACAATGAGCAGTTCTTC.

V and J are TRBV7-2 and TRBJ2-5, with D perhaps matching TRBD2 (6 bases). Trimming removed 2 bases from V and 7 bases from J, with 23 bases in between. This CDR3 is built from 17 residues. Germline V CDR1 and CDR2: SGHTA, FQGNSA. The DNA of the CDR3 is TGTGCCAGCAGCTTAATTACGGCGGGGAGGTCCCTAGCGACCCAGTACTTC. It yields the protein CASSLITAGRSLATQYF.

The chain is built from TRBV9 and TRBJ2-1; no definite D call. Germline CDR1 SGDLS, CDR2 YYNGEE. Trimming shortened V by 4 bases and J by 2 bases, and 10 bases separated the two germline ends. The CDR3 length is 14 residues. The CDR3 bases are TGTGCCAGCAGCACAGTGGGGACCTACAATGAGCAGTTCTTC. Protein sequence: CASSTVGTYNEQFF.